The T cell receptor (beta chain) described here comes from a study of a mutant IDH1 vaccine in newly diagnosed glioma. Using immunoSEQ multiplex PCR, the repertoire was profiled, and TCRdb retains in-frame clones only, with some absent. The sample carries about 88,000 clones, roughly 82% recorded once. The time point was: baseline, week 1 (first vaccination visit). Specified treatment: pre-vaccination baseline after standard-of-care therapy. Germline loops: CDR1 SEHNR, CDR2 FQNEAQ (reference sequence). V was pared by 0 bases and J by 7 bases, with 6 bases of the junction left unmatched. The CDR3 runs 16 residues.

The sequence came from a man aged 40-55 years with glioma. Some clones in this sample may be carry-over from other donors' samples. Material: PBMCs, obtained from a glioma patient treated with radiotherapy, temozolomide or both. V is TRBV7-9 and J is TRBJ2-1; the match to TRBD2 covers 10 bases. The CDR3 sequence: CASSLAPTSGENEQFF. Written as DNA, the CDR3 is TGTGCCAGCAGCTTAGCCCCCACTAGCGGGGAGAATGAGCAGTTCTTC.